This entry lists 4 T cell receptor beta chains sequenced from one sample in a study of blood T cell repertoires in COVID-19. The method was immunoSEQ multiplex PCR; TCRdb's version includes in-frame clones alone and lacks a portion of them. There are around 75,000 clones in the sample; approximately 90% occur only once, and just under 0.6% lies in the top ten. Sequenced: peripheral blood. The receptor set was obtained from a man aged 55 to 70 with acute or convalescent COVID-19.

As to this clone: Other DNA sequences of this sample code for an identical CDR3. The gene calls are TRBV11-2 and TRBJ2-5; no firm D call. With 1 base removed from V and 2 bases from J, the gap between germline ends came to 5 bases. The CDR3 has 13 amino acids. CDR1 and CDR2 from the germline V gene are SGHAT and FQNNGV. The CDR3 DNA reads TGTGCCAGCAGCTTAGGGCTTCAAGAGACCCAGTACTTC. Translation: CASSLGLQETQYF.

The rearrangement uses TRBV5-1 and TRBJ2-5, with D possibly TRBD2 on 5 matching bases. The CDR3 has 16 amino acids. Germline CDR1 and CDR2: SGHRS and YFSETQ. V lost 4 bases and J 4 bases, leaving 20 bases between the germline ends. The CDR3 spells CASSPDPSLWGETQYF. CDR3 nucleotides: TGCGCCAGCAGCCCAGACCCTAGCCTCTGGGGAGAGACCCAGTACTTC.

The chain joins TRBV27 to TRBJ2-7; 13 positions match TRBD2. This CDR3 is 18 amino acids long. Trimming took 0 bases from V and 3 from J; bases not matched to a gene: 8. In germline, CDR1 is MNHEY, CDR2 SMNVEV (reference sequence). CDR3 nucleotide sequence: TGTGCCAGCAGTTTATCCGGGACTAGCGGGATCTTGCGCTACGAGCAGTACTTC. Protein: CASSLSGTSGILRYEQYF.

This chain uses TRBV7-3 with TRBJ1-2, with TRBD1 identical over 8 bases. J was trimmed by 4 bases and V by 4 bases; bases with no gene match: 2. The length of the CDR3 is 13 residues. Germline V gene data show CDR1 as SGHTA and CDR2 as FQGTGA. The CDR3 reads CASSSTGGYGYTF. As DNA, the CDR3 is TGTGCCAGCAGCTCCACAGGGGGCTATGGCTACACCTTC. The full variable domain, with the rest looked up from reference TRBV7-3 and TRBJ1-2, is GAGVSQTPSNKVTEKGKYVELRCDPISGHTALYWYRQSLGQGPEFLIYFQGTGAADDSGLPNDRFFAVRPEGSVSTLKIQRTERGDSAVYLCASSSTGGYGYTFGSGTRLTVV.